These T cell receptor beta chains were read from a single sample in a study of blood T cell repertoires in COVID-19. Measured with immunoSEQ multiplex PCR; TCRdb has only the in-frame clones, and not every one. Counted here are about 150,000 clones, around 84% occurring once; the ten biggest clones make up 7%. The specimen was peripheral blood. These receptors were taken from a man between 45 and 60 years old with active or convalescent COVID-19. CDR3s include the opening cysteine and the closing phenylalanine or tryptophan. The D gene is left open where the match is weak. Size is omitted from some rows. Given values are once, few, many or a class for expanded clones.

TRBJ1-1	-	TRBV4-3	TRBD1	CASSQVTGANTEAFF	TGCGCCAGCAGCCAAGTAACAGGGGCGAACACTGAAGCTTTCTTT
TRBJ2-7	many	TRBV19	TRBD1	CARLRQGHHEQYF	TGTGCCAGGTTAAGACAGGGCCATCACGAGCAGTACTTC
TRBJ1-1	once	TRBV10-3	-	CAISEAASEEAFF	TGTGCCATCAGCGAGGCGGCTTCAGAGGAAGCTTTCTTT
TRBJ1-1	-	TRBV5-1	TRBD1	CASSVQGTSEAFF	TGCGCCAGCAGCGTACAGGGGACTTCTGAAGCTTTCTTT
TRBJ1-3	-	TRBV18	-	CASGENRVRLLSGNTIYF	TGTGCCAGCGGGGAAAACAGGGTTCGCCTCCTTTCTGGAAACACCATATATTTT
TRBJ1-1	-	TRBV5-1	-	CASSGGQTNTEAFF	TGCGCCAGCAGCGGGGGACAAACTAACACTGAAGCTTTCTTT
TRBJ1-2	-	TRBV5-4	TRBD1	CASSLATGAPHGYTF	TGTGCCAGCAGCTTGGCCACAGGGGCCCCGCATGGCTACACCTTC
TRBJ1-6	-	TRBV2	-	CASSEVGGAYNSPLHF	TGTGCCAGCAGTGAAGTAGGGGGGGCCTATAATTCACCCCTCCACTTT
TRBJ1-1	-	TRBV11-2	-	CASSLSTEARNTEAFF	TGTGCCAGCAGCTTGAGCACTGAAGCAAGGAACACTGAAGCTTTCTTT
TRBJ1-2	-	TRBV5-4	-	CASSLAKIYGYTF	TGTGCCAGCAGCTTGGCAAAAATTTATGGCTACACCTTC
TRBJ2-1	once	TRBV15	TRBD1	CATSKDRGPYNEQFF	TGTGCCACCAGCAAGGACAGGGGGCCCTACAATGAGCAGTTCTTC
TRBJ2-1	-	TRBV30	-	CAWSVTENEQFF	TGTGCCTGGAGTGTAACGGAGAATGAGCAGTTCTTC
TRBJ2-7	-	TRBV6-5	-	CASSYPGQRSYEQYF	TGTGCCAGCAGTTACCCTGGACAGAGGTCATACGAGCAGTACTTC
TRBJ1-1	-	TRBV9	TRBD1	CASSVGGQVNTEAFF	TGTGCCAGCAGCGTAGGAGGACAGGTGAACACTGAAGCTTTCTTT
TRBJ1-1	-	TRBV18	-	CASSPRDNAGKRAFF	TGTGCCAGCTCACCACGAGACAACGCGGGGAAAAGGGCTTTCTTT
TRBJ1-3	-	TRBV7-9	TRBD1	CASSLTGLSGNTIYF	TGTGCCAGCAGCTTGACAGGGCTGTCCGGAAACACCATATATTTT
TRBJ1-1	-	TRBV5-4	-	CASTWGGSTEAFF	TGTGCCAGCACTTGGGGGGGGAGCACTGAAGCTTTCTTT
TRBJ1-1	-	TRBV18	TRBD1	CASSLGTGNGNTEAFF	TGTGCCAGCTCACTCGGGACAGGGAACGGGAACACTGAAGCTTTCTTT